This paragraph reports one T cell receptor (beta chain). It has no known antigen specificity. Base-call qualities are not available, and no considerably larger clone is one nucleotide away. The germline V gene encodes CDR1 SGHTA and CDR2 FQGNSA. Including the terminal cysteine and phenylalanine, the CDR3 comprises 13 residues. The read is trimmed to its CDR3 DNA, 39 bases read in frame from base 1. Trimming at the junction amounts to 5 bases on V and 10 bases on J, and the germline ends lie 15 bases apart. To prepare the library, 5' RACE was applied. The sample was run on a NextSeq 500. The TCR library protocol attached a unique molecular identifier to each TCR cDNA molecule to allow correction of PCR and sequencing errors. Concerning the study's data processing: TCR identification, UMI-based error correction and CDR3 extraction were all carried out with Decombinator tools. Expanded TCRs were defined as those above a frequency of 2 per 1,000, corresponding to the top 1% of the tumor frequency distribution. Renyi diversity was calculated using the R vegan package after each repertoire was subsampled 100 times to 5,000 TCRs. CDR3 similarity networks were constructed using string-kernel similarity of amino acid triplets, with links drawn between CDR3s whose pairwise similarity was above 0.82. TCRdb itself trimmed the public reads at Q25 with fastp, ran MiXCR and retained productive beta chains. Every entry covers one CDR3 protein and lists the most common genes and DNA from its rows. The V and J calls and clone size are TCRdb's, not the authors'. The sample table contains roughly 80,000 distinct CDR3 sequences; only one count was recorded for roughly 13% of them. About 4.6% of the sample goes to the ten largest clones.

This specimen belongs to a study of spatial heterogeneity in lung cancer (dated by TCRdb to the late 2010s). About the study as a whole: Beta-chain transcripts were consistently detected in greater numbers than alpha-chain transcripts, which likely reflected higher beta-chain transcript abundance. In the raw uncorrected reads, each unique combination of TCR and UMI appeared on average more than ten times. TCR alpha and beta repertoires were quantitatively compared across multiple tumor regions, matched nontumor lung and blood in non-small cell lung cancer. Nonsynonymous mutation counts, determined by whole-exome sequencing of tumor tissue, were related to TCR repertoire features. At surgery, both alpha and beta chains were TCR-sequenced in roughly 200 tumor regions, 63 to 65 matched nontumor lung samples and 56 PBMC samples.

The time point label, read with the paper, signifies: sample taken at primary tumor resection. TCR sequencing used whole RNA extracted from tumor and nontumor lung tissue, or from cryopreserved PBMC samples, without cell sorting. Donors were 70 or so patients with early-stage, untreated non-small cell lung cancer from the lung TRACERx cohort. Only patients for whom sufficient RNA was available from at least two tumor regions were selected for TCR sequencing. Summary of the overall study and its limitations: Ubiquitous expanded tumor TCRs showed up in blood more often at tumor resection than at routine follow-up. Confirming at a functional level the hypothesis that regional TCRs recognize regional mutations was considered to require additional single-cell paired TCR alpha and beta sequencing.

The sequenced sample was PBMCs, obtained at surgery. This sequence originates from a male donor with early-stage non-small cell lung cancer. Recombination linked TRBV7-2 to TRBJ2-1; the D region possibly corresponds to TRBD2 (6 bases align). The nucleotides are TGTGCCAGCAGCGCCCGACTAGTATACGAGCAGTTCTTC. Its coded protein is CASSARLVYEQFF. This CDR3, with the reference TRBV7-2 and TRBJ2-1 proteins standing in past its ends, gives the full variable domain GAGVSQSPSNKVTEKGKDVELRCDPISGHTALYWYRQSLGQGLEFLIYFQGNSAPDKSGLPSDRFSAERTGGSVSTLTIQRTQQEDSAVYLCASSARLVYEQFFGPGTRLTVL.